One T cell receptor (beta chain) is described in this entry. Its target is not known. This sample was included in a study of vaccination and CD4 T cells after COVID-19. Study-wide findings and caveats: Researchers report that 304 of 307 vaccine-specific clones in convalescent patients proved spike mono-reactive.

Sequencing of the DNA from cultured CD4+ T cells was carried out with the Oncomine TCR Beta short-read assay. Each CDR3 protein gets one entry after TCRdb re-called the PCR reads with MiXCR. The sample holds about 4,500 distinct CDR3 sequences, about half seen once. The treatment is: approximately 9-day PBMC culture with coronavirus spike peptide pools or control peptides (ViraFEST assay). CD4+ T cells were isolated by negative selection after around 11 days of culture. The CDR3 sequence is 13 residues long. V dropped 6 bases and J dropped 6; count of bases not matched to a gene: 7. CDR1 and CDR2 from the germline V gene are MNHNS and SASEGT.

The TCR comes from a human donor who had recovered from COVID-19. Sequencing used CD4+ T cells from blood, cultured in vitro. The J gene is TRBJ1-2, the V gene TRBV6-1; 7 positions agree with TRBD1. In DNA, the CDR3 is TGTGCCAGCAGCCGGGACAGTTACAATGGCTACACCTTC. It is translated as CASSRDSYNGYTF.